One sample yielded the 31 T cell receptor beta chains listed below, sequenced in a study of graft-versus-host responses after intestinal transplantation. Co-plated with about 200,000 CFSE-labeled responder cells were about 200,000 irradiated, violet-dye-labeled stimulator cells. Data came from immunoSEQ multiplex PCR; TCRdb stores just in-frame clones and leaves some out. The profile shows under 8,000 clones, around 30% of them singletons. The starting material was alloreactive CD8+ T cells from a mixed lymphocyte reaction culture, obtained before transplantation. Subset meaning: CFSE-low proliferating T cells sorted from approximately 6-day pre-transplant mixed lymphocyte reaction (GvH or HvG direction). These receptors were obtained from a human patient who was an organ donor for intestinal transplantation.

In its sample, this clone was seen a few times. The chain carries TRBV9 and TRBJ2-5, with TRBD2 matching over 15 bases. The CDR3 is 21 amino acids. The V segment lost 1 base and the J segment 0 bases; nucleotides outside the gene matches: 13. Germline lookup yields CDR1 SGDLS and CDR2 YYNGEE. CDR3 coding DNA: TGTGCCAGCAGCGTATTCGTGGGACTAGCGGGAGGTCGATGGTACCAAGAGACCCAGTACTTC. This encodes CASSVFVGLAGGRWYQETQYF.

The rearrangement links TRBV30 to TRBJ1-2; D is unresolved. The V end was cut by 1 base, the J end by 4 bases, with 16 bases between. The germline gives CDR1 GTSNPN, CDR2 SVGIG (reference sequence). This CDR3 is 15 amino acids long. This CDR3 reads CAWSAFRREIYGYTF. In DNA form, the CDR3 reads TGTGCCTGGAGTGCCTTCAGACGGGAAATCTATGGCTACACCTTC.

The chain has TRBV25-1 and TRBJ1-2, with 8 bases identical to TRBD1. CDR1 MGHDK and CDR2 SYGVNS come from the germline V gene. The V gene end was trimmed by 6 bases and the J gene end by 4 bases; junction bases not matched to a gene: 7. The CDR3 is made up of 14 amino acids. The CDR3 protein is CASRGQGLSYGYTF. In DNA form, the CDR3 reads TGTGCCAGCAGAGGACAGGGCCTTTCCTATGGCTACACCTTC.

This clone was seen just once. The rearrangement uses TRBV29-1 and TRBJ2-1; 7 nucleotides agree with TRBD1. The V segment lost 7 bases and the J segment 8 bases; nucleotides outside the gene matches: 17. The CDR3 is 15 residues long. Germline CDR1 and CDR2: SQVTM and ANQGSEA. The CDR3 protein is CSAQGENLWVDEQFF. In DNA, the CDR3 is TGCAGCGCCCAGGGGGAAAACCTATGGGTCGATGAGCAGTTCTTC.

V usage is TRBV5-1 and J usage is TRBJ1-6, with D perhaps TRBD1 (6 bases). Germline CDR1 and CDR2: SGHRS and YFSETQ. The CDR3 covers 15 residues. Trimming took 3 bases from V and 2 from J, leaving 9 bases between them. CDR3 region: CASSSEGAYNSPLHF. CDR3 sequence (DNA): TGCGCCAGCAGCTCTGAGGGGGCCTATAATTCACCCCTCCACTTT. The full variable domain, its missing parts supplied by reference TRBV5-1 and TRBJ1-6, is KAGVTQTPRYLIKTRGQQVTLSCSPISGHRSVSWYQQTPGQGLQFLFEYFSETQRNKGNFPGRFSGRQFSNSRSEMNVSTLELGDSALYLCASSSEGAYNSPLHFGNGTRLTVT.

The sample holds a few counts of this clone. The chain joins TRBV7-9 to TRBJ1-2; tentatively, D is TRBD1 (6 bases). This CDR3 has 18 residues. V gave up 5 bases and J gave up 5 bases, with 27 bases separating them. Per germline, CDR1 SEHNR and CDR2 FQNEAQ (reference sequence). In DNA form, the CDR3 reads TGTGCCAGCAGCCTAAAAGGTATCAGCCAGGGGAGACCTTATGGCTACACCTTC. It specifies CASSLKGISQGRPYGYTF.

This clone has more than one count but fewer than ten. CDR3 amino acids: CASSAHRALNTEAFF. CDR3 coding DNA: TGTGCCAGCAGCGCACACAGGGCCTTGAACACTGAAGCTTTCTTT. The V and J genes are TRBV9 and TRBJ1-1; perhaps TRBD1 as D (6 bases). The CDR3 totals 15 residues. The germline V gene encodes CDR1 SGDLS and CDR2 YYNGEE. Trimming removed 3 bases from V and 0 bases from J, with 12 bases in between.

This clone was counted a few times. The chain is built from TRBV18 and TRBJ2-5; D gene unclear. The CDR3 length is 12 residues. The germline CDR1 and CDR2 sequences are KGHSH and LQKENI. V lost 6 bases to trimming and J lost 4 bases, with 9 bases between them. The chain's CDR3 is CASSPFRETQYF. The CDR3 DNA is TGTGCCAGCTCCCCTTTTAGAGAGACCCAGTACTTC. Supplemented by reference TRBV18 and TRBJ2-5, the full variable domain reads NAGVMQNPRHLVRRRGQEARLRCSPMKGHSHVYWYRQLPEEGLKFMVYLQKENIIDESGMPKERFSAEFPKEGPSILRIQQVVRGDSAAYFCASSPFRETQYFGPGTRLLVL.

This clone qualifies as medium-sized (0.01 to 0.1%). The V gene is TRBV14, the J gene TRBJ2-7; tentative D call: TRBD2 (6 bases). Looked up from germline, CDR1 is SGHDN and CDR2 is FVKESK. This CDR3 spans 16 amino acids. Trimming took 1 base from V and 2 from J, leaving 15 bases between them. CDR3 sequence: CASSQVVQGGPYEQYF. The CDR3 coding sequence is TGTGCCAGCAGCCAAGTGGTCCAGGGAGGTCCCTACGAGCAGTACTTC. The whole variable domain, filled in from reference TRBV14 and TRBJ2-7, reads EAGVTQFPSHSVIEKGQTVTLRCDPISGHDNLYWYRRVMGKEIKFLLHFVKESKQDESGMPNNRFLAERTGGTYSTLKVQPAELEDSGVYFCASSQVVQGGPYEQYFGPGTRLTVT.

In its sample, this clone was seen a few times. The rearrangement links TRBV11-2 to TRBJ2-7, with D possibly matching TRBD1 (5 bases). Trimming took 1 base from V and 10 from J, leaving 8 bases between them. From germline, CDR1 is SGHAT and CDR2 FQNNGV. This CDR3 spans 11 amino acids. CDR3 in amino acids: CASSLATDQYF. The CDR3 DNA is TGTGCCAGCAGCTTAGCGACAGACCAGTACTTC.

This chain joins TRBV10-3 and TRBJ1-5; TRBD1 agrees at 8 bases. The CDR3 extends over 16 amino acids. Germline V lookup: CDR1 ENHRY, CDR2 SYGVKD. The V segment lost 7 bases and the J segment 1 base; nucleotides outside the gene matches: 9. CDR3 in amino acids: CAITTTGAGSNQPQHF. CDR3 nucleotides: TGTGCCATCACTACGACAGGGGCGGGGAGCAATCAGCCCCAGCATTTT.

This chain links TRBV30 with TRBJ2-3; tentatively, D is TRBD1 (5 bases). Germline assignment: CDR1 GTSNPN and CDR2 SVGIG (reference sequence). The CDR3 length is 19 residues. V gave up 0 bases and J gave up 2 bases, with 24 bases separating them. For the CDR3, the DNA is TGTGCCTGGAGTGTACTTGTGGTGGGGCGTGGGGTATACACAGATACGCAGTATTTT. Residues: CAWSVLVVGRGVYTDTQYF. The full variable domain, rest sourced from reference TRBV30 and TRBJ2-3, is SQTIHQWPATLVQPVGSPLSLECTVEGTSNPNLYWYRQAAGRGLQLLFYSVGIGQISSEVPQNLSASRPQDRQFILSSKKLLLSDSGFYLCAWSVLVVGRGVYTDTQYFGPGTRLTVL.

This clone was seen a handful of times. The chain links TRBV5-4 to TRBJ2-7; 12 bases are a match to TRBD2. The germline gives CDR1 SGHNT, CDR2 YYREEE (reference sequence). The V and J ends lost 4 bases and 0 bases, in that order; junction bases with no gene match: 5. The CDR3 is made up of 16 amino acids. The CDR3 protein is CASSDSSGGASYEQYF. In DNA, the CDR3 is TGTGCCAGCAGCGACTCTAGCGGGGGGGCCTCCTACGAGCAGTACTTC.

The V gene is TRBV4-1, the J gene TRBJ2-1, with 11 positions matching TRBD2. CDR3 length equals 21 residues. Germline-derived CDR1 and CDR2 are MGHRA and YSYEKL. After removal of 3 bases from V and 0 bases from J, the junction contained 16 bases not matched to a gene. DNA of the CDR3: TGCGCCAGCAGCCACCCCTTGTTTAGCGGGGGGGTTGGCTACTCCTACAATGAGCAGTTCTTC. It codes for CASSHPLFSGGVGYSYNEQFF.

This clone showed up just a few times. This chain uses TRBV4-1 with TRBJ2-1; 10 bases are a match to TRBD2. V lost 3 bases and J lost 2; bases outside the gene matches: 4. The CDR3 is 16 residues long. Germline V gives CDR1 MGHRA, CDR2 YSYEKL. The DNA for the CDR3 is TGCGCCAGCAGCCATATCAGCGGGAGGGCCTACAATGAGCAGTTCTTC. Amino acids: CASSHISGRAYNEQFF.

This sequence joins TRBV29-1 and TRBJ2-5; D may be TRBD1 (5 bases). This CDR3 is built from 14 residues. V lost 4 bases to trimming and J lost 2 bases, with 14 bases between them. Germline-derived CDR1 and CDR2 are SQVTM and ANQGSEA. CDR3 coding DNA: TGCAGCGTTGGGACAATGTTCTCACAAGAGACCCAGTACTTC. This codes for CSVGTMFSQETQYF.

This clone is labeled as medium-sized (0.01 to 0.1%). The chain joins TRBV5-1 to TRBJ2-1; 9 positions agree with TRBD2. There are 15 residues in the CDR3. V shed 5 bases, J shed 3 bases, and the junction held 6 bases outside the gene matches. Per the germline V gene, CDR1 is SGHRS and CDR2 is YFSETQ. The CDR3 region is CASRPSGTFYNEQFF. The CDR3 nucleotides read TGCGCCAGCAGACCTAGCGGGACTTTCTACAATGAGCAGTTCTTC.

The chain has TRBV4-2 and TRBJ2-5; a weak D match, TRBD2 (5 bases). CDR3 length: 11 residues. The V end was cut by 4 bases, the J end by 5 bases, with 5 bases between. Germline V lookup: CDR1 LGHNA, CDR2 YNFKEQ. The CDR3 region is CASSRGETQYF. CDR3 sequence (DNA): TGTGCCAGCAGCCGAGGGGAGACCCAGTACTTC.

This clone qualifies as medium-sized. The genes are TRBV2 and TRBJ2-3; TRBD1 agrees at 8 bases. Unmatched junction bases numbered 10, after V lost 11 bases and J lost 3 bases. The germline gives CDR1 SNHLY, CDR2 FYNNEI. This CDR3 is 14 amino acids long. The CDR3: CAATSGTGTDTQYF. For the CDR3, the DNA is TGTGCCGCTACTTCCGGGACAGGTACAGATACGCAGTATTTT.

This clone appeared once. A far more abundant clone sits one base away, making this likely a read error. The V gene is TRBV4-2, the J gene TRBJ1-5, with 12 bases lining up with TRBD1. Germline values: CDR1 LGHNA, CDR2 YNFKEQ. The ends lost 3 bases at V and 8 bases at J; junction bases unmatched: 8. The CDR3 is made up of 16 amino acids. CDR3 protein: CASSHVGQGALEPQHF. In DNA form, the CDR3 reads TGTGCCAGCAGCCACGTGGGACAGGGGGCTTTGGAGCCCCAGCATTTT.

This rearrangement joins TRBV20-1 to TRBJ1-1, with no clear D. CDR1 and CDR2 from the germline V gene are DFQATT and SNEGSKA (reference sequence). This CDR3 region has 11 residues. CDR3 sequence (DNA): TGCAGCCTCAACTGGAACACTGAAGCTTTCTTT. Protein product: CSLNWNTEAFF.

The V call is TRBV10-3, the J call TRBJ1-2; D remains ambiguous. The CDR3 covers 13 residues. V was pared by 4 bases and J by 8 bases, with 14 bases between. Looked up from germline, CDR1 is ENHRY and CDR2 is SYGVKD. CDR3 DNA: TGTGCCATCAGTGGGTTCCAGGATAAAGGCTACACCTTC. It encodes CAISGFQDKGYTF.

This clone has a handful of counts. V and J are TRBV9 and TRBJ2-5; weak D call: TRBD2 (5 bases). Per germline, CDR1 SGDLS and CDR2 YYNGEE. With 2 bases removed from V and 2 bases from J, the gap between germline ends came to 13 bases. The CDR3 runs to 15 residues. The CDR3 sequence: CASSVGLRLQETQYF. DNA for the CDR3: TGTGCCAGCAGCGTTGGACTGCGACTGCAAGAGACCCAGTACTTC.

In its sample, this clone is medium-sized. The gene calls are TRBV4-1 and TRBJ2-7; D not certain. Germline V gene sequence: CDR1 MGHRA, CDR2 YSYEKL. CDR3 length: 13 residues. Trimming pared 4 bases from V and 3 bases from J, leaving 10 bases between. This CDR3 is CASSRTESYEQYF. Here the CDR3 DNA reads TGCGCCAGCAGCCGAACTGAAAGCTACGAGCAGTACTTC.

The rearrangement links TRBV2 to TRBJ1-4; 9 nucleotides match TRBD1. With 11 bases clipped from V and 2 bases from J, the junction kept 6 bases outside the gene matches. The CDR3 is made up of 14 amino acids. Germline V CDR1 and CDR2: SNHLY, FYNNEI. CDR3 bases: TGTGCCTCACAGGGGGCGCGCACTAATGAAAAACTGTTTTTT. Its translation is CASQGARTNEKLFF. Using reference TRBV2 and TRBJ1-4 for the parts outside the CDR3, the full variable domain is EPEVTQTPSHQVTQMGQEVILRCVPISNHLYFYWYRQILGQKVEFLVSFYNNEISEKSEIFDDQFSVERPDGSNFTLKIRSTKLEDSAMYFCASQGARTNEKLFFGSGTQLSVL.

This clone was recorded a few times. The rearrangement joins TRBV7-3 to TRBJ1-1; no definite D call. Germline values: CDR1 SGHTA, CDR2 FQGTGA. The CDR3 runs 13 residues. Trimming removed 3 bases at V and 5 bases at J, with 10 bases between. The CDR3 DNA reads TGTGCCAGCAGCTTGTTGGAGGGTACTGAAGCTTTCTTT. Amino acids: CASSLLEGTEAFF. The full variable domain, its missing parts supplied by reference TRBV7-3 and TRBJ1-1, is GAGVSQTPSNKVTEKGKYVELRCDPISGHTALYWYRQSLGQGPEFLIYFQGTGAADDSGLPNDRFFAVRPEGSVSTLKIQRTERGDSAVYLCASSLLEGTEAFFGQGTRLTVV.

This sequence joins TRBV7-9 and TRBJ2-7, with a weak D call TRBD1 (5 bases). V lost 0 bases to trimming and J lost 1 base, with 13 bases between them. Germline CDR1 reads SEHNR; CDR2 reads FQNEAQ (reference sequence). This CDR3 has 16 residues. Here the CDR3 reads CASSLAQSRDSYEQYF. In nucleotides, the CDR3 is TGTGCCAGCAGCTTAGCGCAGTCCAGGGATTCCTACGAGCAGTACTTC.

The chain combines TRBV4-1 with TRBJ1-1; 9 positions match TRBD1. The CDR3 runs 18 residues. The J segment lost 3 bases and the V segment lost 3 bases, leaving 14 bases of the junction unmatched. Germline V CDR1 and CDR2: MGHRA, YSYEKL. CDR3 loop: CASSHRWDRVVVDTEAFF. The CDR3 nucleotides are TGCGCCAGCAGCCATCGATGGGACAGGGTCGTGGTAGACACTGAAGCTTTCTTT.

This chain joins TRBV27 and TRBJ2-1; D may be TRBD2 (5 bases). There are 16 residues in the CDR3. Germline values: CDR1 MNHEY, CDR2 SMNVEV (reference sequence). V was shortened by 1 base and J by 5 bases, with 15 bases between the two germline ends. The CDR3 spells CASSLLAGLLHNEQFF. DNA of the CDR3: TGTGCCAGCAGTTTATTAGCCGGACTCTTGCACAATGAGCAGTTCTTC.

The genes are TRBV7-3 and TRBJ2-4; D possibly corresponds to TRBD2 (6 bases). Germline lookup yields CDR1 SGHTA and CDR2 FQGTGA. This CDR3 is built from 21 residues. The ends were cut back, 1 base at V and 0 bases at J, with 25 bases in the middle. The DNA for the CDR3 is TGTGCCAGCAGCTTAAAGTTGCGTAGAGGCGGGGTTCCAGGAGCCAAAAACATTCAGTACTTC. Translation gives CASSLKLRRGGVPGAKNIQYF.

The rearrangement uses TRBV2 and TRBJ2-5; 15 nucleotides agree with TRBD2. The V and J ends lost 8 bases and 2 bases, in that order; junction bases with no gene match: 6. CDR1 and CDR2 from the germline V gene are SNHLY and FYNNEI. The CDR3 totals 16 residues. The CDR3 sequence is CASCGTSGGRQETQYF. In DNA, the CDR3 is TGTGCCAGCTGTGGGACTAGCGGGGGGCGGCAAGAGACCCAGTACTTC.